A single sample gave rise to the 11 T cell receptor beta chains below, sequenced in a study of blood T cell repertoires in COVID-19. Some clones are missing from TCRdb's copy, which holds only in-frame ones; the method was immunoSEQ multiplex PCR. The data hold some 250,000 clones, with around nine tenths observed a single time. Sample: PBMCs or T cells enriched from blood (not recorded which). Receptors originate from a man aged 35 to 55 who had recovered from COVID-19.

This rearrangement joins TRBV30 to TRBJ1-5, with TRBD1 as a possible D gene (5 bases). This CDR3 has 14 residues. Germline V lookup: CDR1 GTSNPN, CDR2 SVGIG (reference sequence). Trimming cost V 3 bases and J 3 bases, with 12 bases left between them. CDR3 DNA sequence: TGTGCCTGGAGCCTGGGGCACCTCAATCAGCCCCAGCATTTT. It encodes CAWSLGHLNQPQHF.

The chain carries TRBV28 and TRBJ1-2; no clear D. The CDR3 loop spans 14 amino acids. With 3 bases removed from V and 3 bases from J, the gap between germline ends came to 11 bases. Germline V CDR1 and CDR2: MDHEN, SYDVKM. The CDR3 DNA is TGTGCCAGCAGTTTGGGTAACAGTTACTATGGCTACACCTTC. Translation: CASSLGNSYYGYTF.

V is TRBV19 and J is TRBJ1-1; TRBD1 matches 8 bases. This CDR3 has 15 residues. The J segment lost 4 bases and the V segment lost 3 bases, leaving 7 bases of the junction unmatched. The germline gives CDR1 LNHDA, CDR2 SQIVND (reference sequence). This CDR3 reads CASSIDRGRRTEAFF. CDR3 nucleotides: TGTGCCAGTAGTATCGACAGGGGACGACGCACTGAAGCTTTCTTT. The variable domain in full, completed from reference TRBV19 and TRBJ1-1, reads DGGITQSPKYLFRKEGQNVTLSCEQNLNHDAMYWYRQDPGQGLRLIYYSQIVNDFQKGDIAEGYSVSREKKESFPLTVTSAQKNPTAFYLCASSIDRGRRTEAFFGQGTRLTVV.

This clone appeared a few times. CDR3 residues: CASTAGLQYNEQFF. The CDR3 region has the DNA TGTGCCAGCACTGCGGGACTCCAATACAATGAGCAGTTCTTC. The gene calls are TRBV5-4 and TRBJ2-1, with D possibly being TRBD2 (6 bases). Germline CDR1 and CDR2: SGHNT and YYREEE (reference sequence). This CDR3 comprises 14 residues. V lost 6 bases, J lost 4 bases, and 14 bases lay in between.

The chain links TRBV10-3 to TRBJ1-5; D gene ambiguous. CDR1 and CDR2 from the germline V gene are ENHRY and SYGVKD. Trimming shortened V by 3 bases and J by 0 bases, and 6 bases separated the two germline ends. The CDR3 runs 14 residues. CDR3 in amino acids: CAISEAFSNQPQHF. In nucleotides, the CDR3 is TGTGCCATCAGTGAAGCATTTAGCAATCAGCCCCAGCATTTT.

This clone has only one observation. The V and J genes are TRBV7-9 and TRBJ1-2; 9 bases map to TRBD1. This CDR3 is built from 13 residues. Germline CDR1 SEHNR, CDR2 FQNEAQ (reference sequence). Trimming removed 5 bases from V and 8 bases from J; junction bases left unmatched: 6. CDR3 region: CASSPTGGQGYTF. The CDR3 nucleotides are TGTGCCAGCAGCCCTACAGGGGGCCAAGGCTACACCTTC.

This chain joins TRBV7-2 and TRBJ2-2, with TRBD2 matching over 12 bases. Germline values: CDR1 SGHTA, CDR2 FQGNSA. The trim removed 2 bases at V and 7 bases at J, leaving 11 bases unmatched. This CDR3 is built from 18 residues. CDR3 DNA sequence: TGTGCCAGCAGCTTACTAGCGGGAGGGCCTGGTGAAATCGGGGAGCTGTTTTTT. Its translation: CASSLLAGGPGEIGELFF.

The V call is TRBV7-2, the J call TRBJ2-7, with a possible D match to TRBD2 (6 bases). CDR1 is SGHTA, CDR2 FQGNSA, per germline. With 6 bases removed from V and 3 bases from J, the gap between germline ends came to 15 bases. The CDR3 runs 14 residues. The chain's CDR3 is CASSSQTGDYEQYF. The CDR3 DNA reads as TGTGCCAGCAGTTCTCAGACGGGAGACTACGAGCAGTACTTC.

The genes are TRBV7-3 and TRBJ2-5; perhaps TRBD2 as D (6 bases). Trimming removed 5 bases at V and 2 bases at J, with 15 bases between. The germline CDR1 and CDR2 sequences are SGHTA and FQGTGA. The CDR3 spans 15 residues. CDR3 coding DNA: TGTGCCAGCAGCCGAAACGGGAGAGAACAAGAGACCCAGTACTTC. Its protein is CASSRNGREQETQYF.

The rearrangement joins TRBV27 to TRBJ1-5, with D perhaps matching TRBD1 (5 bases). Germline loops: CDR1 MNHEY, CDR2 SMNVEV (reference sequence). Trimming removed 8 bases from V and 0 bases from J, with 14 bases in between. This CDR3 is 15 amino acids long. The CDR3 nucleotides are TGTGCCAGCCGGGACTCAGCTTATAGCAATCAGCCCCAGCATTTT. This codes for CASRDSAYSNQPQHF.

In nucleotides, the CDR3 is TGTGCCAGCAGCCAAGTTGGCACTAGCGGGGGATACCAAGAGACCCAGTACTTC. Translated: CASSQVGTSGGYQETQYF. The chain has TRBV4-2 and TRBJ2-5, with 11 bases identical to TRBD2. V dropped 1 base and J dropped 0; count of bases not matched to a gene: 7. In germline, CDR1 is LGHNA, CDR2 YNFKEQ. The CDR3 loop spans 18 amino acids.